This TCR beta chain was sequenced for a study of blood T cell repertoires in COVID-19. Study-wide context: Nucleic acid was either cDNA or gDNA, and it came from T cells, B-cell-depleted T cells, or PBMCs.

Original data processing: Amplification of reference gene primers provided the estimated nucleated cell counts. Sequenced by immunoSEQ multiplex PCR; TCRdb stores in-frame clones only, minus some. V and J calls and clone size are copied from that table; D and trimming were computed from the DNA. Altogether under 250,000 clones are present, roughly nine tenths being singletons, with the ten largest covering over 0.75%. Seattle patients were enrolled while actively infected and followed longitudinally. The CDR3 runs to 19 residues. The germline V gene encodes CDR1 LGHNA and CDR2 YNFKEQ. Trimming left V 4 bases short and J 4 bases short, with 28 bases between.

This clonotype originated in a man between 60 and 70 years old with COVID-19, enrolled during active disease. Material for sequencing was peripheral blood. V and J are TRBV4-2 and TRBJ1-1; D is possibly TRBD1 (5 bases). The CDR3 protein is CASSPKGGDVRGGRTEAFF. The DNA for the CDR3 is TGTGCCAGCAGCCCAAAAGGCGGGGACGTTCGCGGCGGGCGCACTGAAGCTTTCTTT.